This T cell receptor (beta chain) was observed in a study of T cells expressing NK-cell markers. Study background: Researchers got TCR beta repertoires out of sorted CD3+CD56+NKG2C+, CD3+CD56+NKG2C- and CD3+CD56-NKG2C+ T cells. Study observations and caveats: The dominant NKG2C+ clonotypes represented roughly 1.0-7.5% of CD8+ T cells in several donors.

As for this clonotype: Its antigen is not known.

CDR3 length equals 15 residues. In germline, CDR1 is MNHNS, CDR2 SASEGT. The TCR beta cDNA came from 5'RACE template switching with UMIs. TCRdb reprocessed the 5' RACE reads, keeping one entry per CDR3 protein, no DNA. Its table lists about 540,000 distinct CDR3 sequences. The chain recombines TRBV6-1 with TRBJ2-3; as DNA is missing, the TRBD2 call by TCRdb cannot be tested. The specimen was blood T cells: a sorted CD56 or NKG2C T cell subset, CD4+ or CD8+ T cells, or bulk PBMC T cells (not recorded which). This sequence was found in a man between 18 and 35 years old in good health. This CDR3 is CASTSGRVSTDTQYF.